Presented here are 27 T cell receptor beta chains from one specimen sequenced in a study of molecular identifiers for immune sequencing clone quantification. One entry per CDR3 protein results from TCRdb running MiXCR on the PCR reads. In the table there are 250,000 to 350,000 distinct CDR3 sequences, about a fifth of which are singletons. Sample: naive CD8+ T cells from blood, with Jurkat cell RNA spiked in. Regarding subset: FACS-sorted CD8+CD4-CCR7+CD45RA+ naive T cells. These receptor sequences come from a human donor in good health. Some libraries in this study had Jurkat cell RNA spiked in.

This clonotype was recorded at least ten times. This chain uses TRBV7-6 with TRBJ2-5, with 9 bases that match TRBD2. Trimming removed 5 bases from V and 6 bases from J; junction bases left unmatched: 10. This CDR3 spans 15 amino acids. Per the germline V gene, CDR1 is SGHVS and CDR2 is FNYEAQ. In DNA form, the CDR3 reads TGTGCCAGCAGCCCACTTGCGGGAGGGCCGCAGACCCAGTACTTC. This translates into CASSPLAGGPQTQYF.

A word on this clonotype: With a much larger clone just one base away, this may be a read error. This chain's CDR3 is CANRGQGWTEAFF. The CDR3 nucleotides are TGTGCCAACAGAGGGCAGGGGTGGACTGAAGCTTTCTTT. This chain joins TRBV2 and TRBJ1-1; D may be TRBD1 (6 bases). CDR1 and CDR2 from the germline V gene are SNHLY and FYNNEI. There are 13 residues in the CDR3. Deletions cut 10 bases from V and 5 bases from J, with 17 bases between.

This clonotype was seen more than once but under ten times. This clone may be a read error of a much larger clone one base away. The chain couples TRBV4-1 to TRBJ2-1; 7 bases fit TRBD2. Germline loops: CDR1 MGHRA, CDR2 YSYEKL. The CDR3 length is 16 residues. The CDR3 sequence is CASSPEPSGHYNGQFF. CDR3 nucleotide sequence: TGCGCCAGCAGCCCCGAGCCTAGCGGCCATTACAATGGGCAGTTCTTC.

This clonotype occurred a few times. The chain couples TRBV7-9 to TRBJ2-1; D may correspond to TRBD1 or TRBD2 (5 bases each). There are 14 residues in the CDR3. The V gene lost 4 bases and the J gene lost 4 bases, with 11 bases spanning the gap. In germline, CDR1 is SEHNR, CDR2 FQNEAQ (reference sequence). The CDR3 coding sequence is TGTGCCAGCAGCTCAGCTTGGGGGTACAATGAGCAGTTCTTC. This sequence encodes CASSSAWGYNEQFF. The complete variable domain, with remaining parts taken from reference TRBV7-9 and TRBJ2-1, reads DTGVSQNPRHKITKRGQNVTFRCDPISEHNRLYWYRQTLGQGPEFLTYFQNEAQLEKSRLLSDRFSAERPKGSFSTLEIQRTEQGDSAMYLCASSSAWGYNEQFFGPGTRLTVL.

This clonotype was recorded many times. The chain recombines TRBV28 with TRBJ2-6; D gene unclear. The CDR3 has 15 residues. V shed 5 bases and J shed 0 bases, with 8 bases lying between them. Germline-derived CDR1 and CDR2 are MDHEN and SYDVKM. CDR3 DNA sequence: TGTGCCAGCAGTCTCACGCTCTCTGGGGCCAACGTCCTGACTTTC. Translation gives CASSLTLSGANVLTF.

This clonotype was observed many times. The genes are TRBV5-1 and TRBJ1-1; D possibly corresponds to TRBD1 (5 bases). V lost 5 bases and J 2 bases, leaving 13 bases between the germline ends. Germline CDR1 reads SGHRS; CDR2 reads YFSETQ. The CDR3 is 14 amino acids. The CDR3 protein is CASSDGTHNTEAFF. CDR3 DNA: TGCGCCAGCAGTGACGGGACCCATAACACTGAAGCTTTCTTT. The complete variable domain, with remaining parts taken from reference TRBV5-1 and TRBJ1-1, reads KAGVTQTPRYLIKTRGQQVTLSCSPISGHRSVSWYQQTPGQGLQFLFEYFSETQRNKGNFPGRFSGRQFSNSRSEMNVSTLELGDSALYLCASSDGTHNTEAFFGQGTRLTVV.

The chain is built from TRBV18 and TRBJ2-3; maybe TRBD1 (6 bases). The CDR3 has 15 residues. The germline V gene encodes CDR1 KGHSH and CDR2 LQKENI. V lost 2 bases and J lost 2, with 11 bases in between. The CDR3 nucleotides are TGTGCCAGCTCACCAGGACAGAGGTTCACAGATACGCAGTATTTT. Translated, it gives CASSPGQRFTDTQYF.

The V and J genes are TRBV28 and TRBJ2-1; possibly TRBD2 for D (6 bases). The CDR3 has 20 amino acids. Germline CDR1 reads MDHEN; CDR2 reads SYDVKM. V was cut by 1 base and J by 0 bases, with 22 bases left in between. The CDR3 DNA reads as TGTGCCAGCAGTTTATCTTGGATGGAACTAGCCGAAAGCTCCTACAATGAGCAGTTCTTC. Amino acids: CASSLSWMELAESSYNEQFF.

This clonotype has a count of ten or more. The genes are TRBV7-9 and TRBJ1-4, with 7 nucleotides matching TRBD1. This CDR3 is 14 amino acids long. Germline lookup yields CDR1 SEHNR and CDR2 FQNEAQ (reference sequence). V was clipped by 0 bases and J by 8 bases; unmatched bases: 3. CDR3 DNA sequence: TGTGCCAGCAGCTTAGCAGGGGGCCGAGAAAAACTGTTTTTT. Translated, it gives CASSLAGGREKLFF.

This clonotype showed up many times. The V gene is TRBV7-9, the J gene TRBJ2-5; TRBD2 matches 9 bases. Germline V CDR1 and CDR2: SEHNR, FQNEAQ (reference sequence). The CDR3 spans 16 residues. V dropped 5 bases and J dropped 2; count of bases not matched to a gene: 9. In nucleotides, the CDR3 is TGTGCCAGCAGCCCCTTCTCTAGCGGGGAGCAAGAGACCCAGTACTTC. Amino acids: CASSPFSSGEQETQYF.

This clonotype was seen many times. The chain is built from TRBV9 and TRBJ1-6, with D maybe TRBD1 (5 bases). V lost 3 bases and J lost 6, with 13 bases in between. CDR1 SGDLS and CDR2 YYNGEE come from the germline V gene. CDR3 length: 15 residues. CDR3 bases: TGTGCCAGCAGCGAAGAAGACAGACCTAATTCACCCCTCCACTTT. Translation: CASSEEDRPNSPLHF.

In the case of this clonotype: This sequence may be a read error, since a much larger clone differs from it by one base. Written as DNA, the CDR3 is TGTGCCAGCAGCTGGGTCAGGAGTGGTACTGAAGCTTTCTTT. Translated, it gives CASSWVRSGTEAFF. The V call is TRBV7-9, the J call TRBJ1-1; D uncertain. This CDR3 is built from 14 residues. CDR1 and CDR2 (germline): SEHNR, FQNEAQ (reference sequence). V shed 4 bases and J shed 5 bases, with 14 bases lying between them.

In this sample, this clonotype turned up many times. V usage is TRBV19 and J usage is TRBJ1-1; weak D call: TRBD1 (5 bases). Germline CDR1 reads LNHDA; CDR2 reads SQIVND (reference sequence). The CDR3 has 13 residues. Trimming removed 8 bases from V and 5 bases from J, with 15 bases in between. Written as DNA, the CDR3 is TGTGCCAGTTCATACGGGGGTTGGACTGAAGCTTTCTTT. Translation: CASSYGGWTEAFF.

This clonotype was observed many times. CDR3 sequence: CASSPPETQYF. In DNA form, the CDR3 reads TGTGCCAGCAGCCCCCCTGAGACCCAGTACTTC. The chain is built from TRBV7-2 and TRBJ2-5, with no clear D. Germline V gene data show CDR1 as SGHTA and CDR2 as FQGNSA. This CDR3 region has 11 residues. Trimming left V 5 bases short and J 5 bases short, with 6 bases between.

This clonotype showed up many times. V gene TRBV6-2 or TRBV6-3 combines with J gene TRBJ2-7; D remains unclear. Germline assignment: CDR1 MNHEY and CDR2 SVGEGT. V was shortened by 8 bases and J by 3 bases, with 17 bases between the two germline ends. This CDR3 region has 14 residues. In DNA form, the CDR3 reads TGTGCCAGCTCGACGTCCTGGTCCCACTACGAGCAGTACTTC. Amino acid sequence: CASSTSWSHYEQYF.

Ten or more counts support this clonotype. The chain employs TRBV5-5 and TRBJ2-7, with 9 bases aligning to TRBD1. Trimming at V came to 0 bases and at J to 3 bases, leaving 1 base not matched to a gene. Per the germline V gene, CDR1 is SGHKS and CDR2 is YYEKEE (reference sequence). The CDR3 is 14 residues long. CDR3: CASSLDRGLYEQYF. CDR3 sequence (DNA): TGTGCCAGCAGCTTGGACAGGGGGCTCTACGAGCAGTACTTC.

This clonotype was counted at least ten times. CDR3 DNA sequence: TGTGCCAGCAGCTTAGGTCCAGCGGGGGGGCCTAGTGAGCAGTTCTTC. This gives the protein CASSLGPAGGPSEQFF. This chain connects TRBV7-2 to TRBJ2-1, with TRBD2 matching 10 bases. Germline CDR1 SGHTA, CDR2 FQGNSA. The CDR3 spans 16 residues. V shed 1 base and J 9 bases; nucleotides not matched to a gene: 9.

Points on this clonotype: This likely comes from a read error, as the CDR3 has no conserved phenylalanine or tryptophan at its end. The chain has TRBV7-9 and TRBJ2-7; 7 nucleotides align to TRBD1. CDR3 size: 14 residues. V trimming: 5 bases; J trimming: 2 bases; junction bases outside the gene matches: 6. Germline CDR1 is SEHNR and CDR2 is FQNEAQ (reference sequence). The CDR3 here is CASSHDRAAYEQYL. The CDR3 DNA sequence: TGTGCCAGCAGCCATGACAGGGCAGCCTACGAGCAGTACCTC.

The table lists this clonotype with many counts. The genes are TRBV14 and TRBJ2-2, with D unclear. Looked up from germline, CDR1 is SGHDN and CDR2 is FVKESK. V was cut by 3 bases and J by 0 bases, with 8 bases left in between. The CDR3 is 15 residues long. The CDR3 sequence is CASSHSGANTGELFF. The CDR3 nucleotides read TGTGCCAGCAGCCATAGTGGCGCGAACACCGGGGAGCTGTTTTTT.

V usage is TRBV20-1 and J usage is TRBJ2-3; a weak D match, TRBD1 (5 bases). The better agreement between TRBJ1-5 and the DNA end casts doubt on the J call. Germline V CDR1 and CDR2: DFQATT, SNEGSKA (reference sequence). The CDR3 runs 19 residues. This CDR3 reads CSARGAPGLAETRTDTQHF. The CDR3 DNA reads TGCAGTGCTAGAGGGGCCCCGGGACTAGCGGAGACCCGCACAGATACGCAGCATTTT.

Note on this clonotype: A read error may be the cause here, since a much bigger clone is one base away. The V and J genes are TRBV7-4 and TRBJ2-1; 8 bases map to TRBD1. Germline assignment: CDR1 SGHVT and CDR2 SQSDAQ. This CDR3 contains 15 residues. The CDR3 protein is CDSSSGGNSYNEQFF. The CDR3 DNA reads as TGTGACAGCAGCTCAGGGGGCAATTCCTACAATGAGCAGTTCTTC.

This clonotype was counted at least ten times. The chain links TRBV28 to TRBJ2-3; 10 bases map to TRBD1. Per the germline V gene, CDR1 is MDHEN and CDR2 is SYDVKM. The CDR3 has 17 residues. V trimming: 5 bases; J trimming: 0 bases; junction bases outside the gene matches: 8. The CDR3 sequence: CASSGQGVVVSTDTQYF. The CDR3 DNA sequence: TGTGCCAGCAGTGGACAGGGGGTGGTCGTAAGCACAGATACGCAGTATTTT.

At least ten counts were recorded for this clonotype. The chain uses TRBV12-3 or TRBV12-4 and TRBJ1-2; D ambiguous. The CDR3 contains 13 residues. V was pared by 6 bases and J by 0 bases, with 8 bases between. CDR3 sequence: CASSLPANYGYTF. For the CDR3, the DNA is TGTGCCAGCAGCCTTCCGGCTAACTATGGCTACACCTTC.

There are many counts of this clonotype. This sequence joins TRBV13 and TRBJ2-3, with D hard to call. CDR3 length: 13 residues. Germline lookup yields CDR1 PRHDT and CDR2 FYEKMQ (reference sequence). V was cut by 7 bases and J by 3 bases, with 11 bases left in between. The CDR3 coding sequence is TGTGCCAGCACCCAGGAAGGGACAGATACGCAGTATTTT. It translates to CASTQEGTDTQYF. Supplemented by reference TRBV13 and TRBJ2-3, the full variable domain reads AAGVIQSPRHLIKEKRETATLKCYPIPRHDTVYWYQQGPGQDPQFLISFYEKMQSDKGSIPDRFSAQQFSDYHSELNMSSLELGDSALYFCASTQEGTDTQYFGPGTRLTVL.

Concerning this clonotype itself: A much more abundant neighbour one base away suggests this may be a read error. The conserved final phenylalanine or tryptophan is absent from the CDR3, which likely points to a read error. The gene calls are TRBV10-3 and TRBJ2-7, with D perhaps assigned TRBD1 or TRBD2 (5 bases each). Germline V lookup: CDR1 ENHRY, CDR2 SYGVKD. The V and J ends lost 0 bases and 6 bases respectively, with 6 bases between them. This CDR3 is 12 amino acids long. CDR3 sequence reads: CAISESGPEQYL. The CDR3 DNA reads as TGTGCCATCAGTGAGTCGGGACCCGAGCAGTACCTC.

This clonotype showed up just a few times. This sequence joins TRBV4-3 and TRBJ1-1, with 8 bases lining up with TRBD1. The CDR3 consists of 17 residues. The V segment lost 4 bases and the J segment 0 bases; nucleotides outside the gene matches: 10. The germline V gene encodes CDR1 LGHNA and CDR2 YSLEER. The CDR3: CASSLFPAGGMNTEAFF. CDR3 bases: TGCGCCAGCAGCCTCTTCCCGGCAGGGGGCATGAACACTGAAGCTTTCTTT.

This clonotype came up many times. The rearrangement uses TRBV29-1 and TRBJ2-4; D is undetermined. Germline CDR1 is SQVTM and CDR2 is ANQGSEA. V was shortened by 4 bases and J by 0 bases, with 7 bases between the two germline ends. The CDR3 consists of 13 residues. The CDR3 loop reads CSVVGLAKNIQYF. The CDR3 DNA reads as TGCAGCGTTGTAGGGTTAGCCAAAAACATTCAGTACTTC.